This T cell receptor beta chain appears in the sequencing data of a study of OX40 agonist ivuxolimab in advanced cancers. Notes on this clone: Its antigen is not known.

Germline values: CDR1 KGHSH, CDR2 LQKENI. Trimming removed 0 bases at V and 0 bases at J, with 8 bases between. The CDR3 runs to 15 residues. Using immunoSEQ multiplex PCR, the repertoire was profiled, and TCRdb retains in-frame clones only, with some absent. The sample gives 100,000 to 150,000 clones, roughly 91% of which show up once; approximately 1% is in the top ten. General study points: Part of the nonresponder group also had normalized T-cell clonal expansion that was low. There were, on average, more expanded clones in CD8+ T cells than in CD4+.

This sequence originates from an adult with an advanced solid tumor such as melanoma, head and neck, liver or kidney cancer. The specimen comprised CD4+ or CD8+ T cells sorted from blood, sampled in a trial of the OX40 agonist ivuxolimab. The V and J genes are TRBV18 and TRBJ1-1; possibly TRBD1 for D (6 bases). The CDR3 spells CASSPPGHLNTEAFF. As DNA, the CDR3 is TGTGCCAGCTCACCACCGGGACACCTGAACACTGAAGCTTTCTTT.